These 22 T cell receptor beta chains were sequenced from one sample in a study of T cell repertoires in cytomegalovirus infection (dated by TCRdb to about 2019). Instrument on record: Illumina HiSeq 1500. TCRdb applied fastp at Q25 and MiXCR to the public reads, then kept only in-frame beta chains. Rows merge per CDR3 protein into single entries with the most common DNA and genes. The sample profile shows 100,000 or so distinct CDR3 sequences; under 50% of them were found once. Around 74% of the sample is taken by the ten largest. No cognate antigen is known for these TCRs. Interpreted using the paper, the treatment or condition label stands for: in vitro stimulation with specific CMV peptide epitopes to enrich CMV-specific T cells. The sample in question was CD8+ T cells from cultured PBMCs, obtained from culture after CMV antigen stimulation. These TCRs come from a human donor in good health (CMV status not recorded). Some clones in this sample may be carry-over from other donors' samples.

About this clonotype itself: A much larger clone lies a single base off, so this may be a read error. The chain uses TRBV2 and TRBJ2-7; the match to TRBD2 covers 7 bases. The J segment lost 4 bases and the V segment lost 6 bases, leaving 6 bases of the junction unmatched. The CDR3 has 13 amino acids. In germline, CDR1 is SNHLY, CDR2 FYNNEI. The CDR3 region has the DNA TGTGCCAGCAGCCTAGCGGAGGAGTACGAGCAGTACTTC. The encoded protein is CASSLAEEYEQYF.

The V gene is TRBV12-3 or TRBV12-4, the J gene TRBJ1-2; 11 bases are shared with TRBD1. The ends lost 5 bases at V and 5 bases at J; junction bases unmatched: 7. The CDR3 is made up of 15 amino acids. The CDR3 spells CASSPMGQGVYGYTF. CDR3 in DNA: TGTGCCAGCAGTCCAATGGGACAGGGGGTTTATGGCTACACCTTC.

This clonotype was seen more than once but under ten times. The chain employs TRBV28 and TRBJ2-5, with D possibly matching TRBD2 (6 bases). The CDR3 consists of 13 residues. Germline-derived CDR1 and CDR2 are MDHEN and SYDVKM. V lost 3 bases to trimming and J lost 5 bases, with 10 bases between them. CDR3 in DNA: TGTGCCAGCAGTTTGGAGGGGTGGGAGACCCAGTACTTC. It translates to CASSLEGWETQYF.

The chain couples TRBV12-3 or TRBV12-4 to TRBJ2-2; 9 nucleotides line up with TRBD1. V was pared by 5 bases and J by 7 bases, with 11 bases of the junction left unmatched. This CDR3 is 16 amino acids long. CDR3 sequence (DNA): TGTGCCAGCAGTACCCCCCGGACAGGGGCGAACGGGGAGCTGTTTTTT. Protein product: CASSTPRTGANGELFF.

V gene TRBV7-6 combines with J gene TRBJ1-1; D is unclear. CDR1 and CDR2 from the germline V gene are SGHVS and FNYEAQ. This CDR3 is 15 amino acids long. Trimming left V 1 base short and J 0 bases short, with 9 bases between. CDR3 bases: TGTGCCAGCAGCTTAGAAGGAGTACTGAACACTGAAGCTTTCTTT. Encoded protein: CASSLEGVLNTEAFF.

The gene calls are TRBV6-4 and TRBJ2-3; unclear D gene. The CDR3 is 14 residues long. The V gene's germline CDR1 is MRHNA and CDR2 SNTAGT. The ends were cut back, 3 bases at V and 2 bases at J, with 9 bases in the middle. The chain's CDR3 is CASSEMGYTDTQYF. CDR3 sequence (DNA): TGTGCCAGCAGTGAAATGGGTTACACAGATACGCAGTATTTT.

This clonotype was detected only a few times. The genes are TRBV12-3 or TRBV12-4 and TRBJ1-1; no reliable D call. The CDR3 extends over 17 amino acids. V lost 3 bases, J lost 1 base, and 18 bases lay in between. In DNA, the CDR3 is TGTGCCAGCAGTTTTCGAATTGATCGGGTGAGGAACACTGAAGCTTTCTTT. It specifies CASSFRIDRVRNTEAFF.

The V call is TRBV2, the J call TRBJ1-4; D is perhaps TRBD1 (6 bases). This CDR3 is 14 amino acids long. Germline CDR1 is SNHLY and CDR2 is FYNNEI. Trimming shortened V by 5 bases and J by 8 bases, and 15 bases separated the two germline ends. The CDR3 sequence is CASSKQGRGEKLFF. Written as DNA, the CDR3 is TGTGCCAGCAGTAAACAGGGACGTGGCGAAAAACTGTTTTTT.

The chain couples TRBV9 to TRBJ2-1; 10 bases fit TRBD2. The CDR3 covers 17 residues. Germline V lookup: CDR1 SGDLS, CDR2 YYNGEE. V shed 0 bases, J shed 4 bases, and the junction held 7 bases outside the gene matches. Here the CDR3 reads CASSVDSGGFSYNEQFF. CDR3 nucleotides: TGTGCCAGCAGCGTAGATAGCGGGGGGTTTAGTTACAATGAGCAGTTCTTC.

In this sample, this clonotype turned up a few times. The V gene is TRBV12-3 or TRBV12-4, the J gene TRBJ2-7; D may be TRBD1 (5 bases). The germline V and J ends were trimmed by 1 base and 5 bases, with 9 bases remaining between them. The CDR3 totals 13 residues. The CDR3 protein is CASSLGRAHEQYF. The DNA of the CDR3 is TGTGCCAGCAGTTTAGGCAGGGCCCACGAGCAGTACTTC.

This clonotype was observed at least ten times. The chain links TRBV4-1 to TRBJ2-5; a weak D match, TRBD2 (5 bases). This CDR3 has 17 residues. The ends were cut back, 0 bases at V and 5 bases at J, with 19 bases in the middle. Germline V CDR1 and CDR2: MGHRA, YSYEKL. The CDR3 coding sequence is TGCGCCAGCAGCCAAGATCAAGGTCTAGCTGCCCAGGAGACCCAGTACTTC. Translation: CASSQDQGLAAQETQYF.

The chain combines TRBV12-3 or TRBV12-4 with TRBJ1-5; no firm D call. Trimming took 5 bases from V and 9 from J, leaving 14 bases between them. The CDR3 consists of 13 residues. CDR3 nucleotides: TGTGCCAGCAGTCCGAGCCGTGGCTGGCCCCAGCATTTT. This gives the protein CASSPSRGWPQHF.

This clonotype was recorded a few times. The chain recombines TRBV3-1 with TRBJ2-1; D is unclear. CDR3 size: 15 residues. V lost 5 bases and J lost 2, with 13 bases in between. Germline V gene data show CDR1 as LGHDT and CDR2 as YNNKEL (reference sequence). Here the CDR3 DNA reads TGTGCCAGCAGCTTGCGGTTAGTAGCCTACAATGAGCAGTTCTTC. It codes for CASSLRLVAYNEQFF.

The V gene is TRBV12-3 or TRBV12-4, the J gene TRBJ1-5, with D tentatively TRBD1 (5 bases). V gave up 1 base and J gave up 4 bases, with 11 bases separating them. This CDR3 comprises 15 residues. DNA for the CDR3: TGTGCCAGCAGTTTAGGTTACCAGGGAAATCAGCCCCAGCATTTT. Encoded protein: CASSLGYQGNQPQHF.

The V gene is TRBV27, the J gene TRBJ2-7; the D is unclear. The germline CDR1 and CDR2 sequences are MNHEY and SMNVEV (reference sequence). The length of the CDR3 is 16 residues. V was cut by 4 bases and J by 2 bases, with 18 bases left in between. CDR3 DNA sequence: TGTGCCAGCAGTTCCGACCGGTCAAACCGAGCCTACGAGCAGTACTTC. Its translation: CASSSDRSNRAYEQYF.

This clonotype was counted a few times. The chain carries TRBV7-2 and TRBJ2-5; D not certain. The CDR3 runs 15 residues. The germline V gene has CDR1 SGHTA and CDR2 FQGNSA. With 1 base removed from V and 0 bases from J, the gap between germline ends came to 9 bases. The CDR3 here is CASSLVPGDQETQYF. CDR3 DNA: TGTGCCAGCAGCTTAGTTCCTGGGGACCAAGAGACCCAGTACTTC.

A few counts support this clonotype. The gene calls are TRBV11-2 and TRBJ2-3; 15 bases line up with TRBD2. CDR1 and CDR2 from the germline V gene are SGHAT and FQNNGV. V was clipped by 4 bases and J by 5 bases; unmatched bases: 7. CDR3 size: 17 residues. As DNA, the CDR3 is TGTGCCAGCAGCTACGGACTAGCGGGGGGGCTGGGAGATACGCAGTATTTT. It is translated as CASSYGLAGGLGDTQYF.

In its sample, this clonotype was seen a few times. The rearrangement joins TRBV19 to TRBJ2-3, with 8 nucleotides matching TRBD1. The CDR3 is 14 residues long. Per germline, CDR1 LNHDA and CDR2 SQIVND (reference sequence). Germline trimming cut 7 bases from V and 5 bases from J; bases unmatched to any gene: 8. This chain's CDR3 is CASKARTGLDTQYF. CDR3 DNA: TGTGCCAGTAAGGCTCGGACAGGGCTAGATACGCAGTATTTT.

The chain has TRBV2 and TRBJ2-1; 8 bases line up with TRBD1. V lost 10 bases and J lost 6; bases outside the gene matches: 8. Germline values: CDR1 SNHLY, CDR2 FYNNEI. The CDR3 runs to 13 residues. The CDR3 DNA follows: TGTGCCACGCGACAGGGGAGAGTCAATGAGCAGTTCTTC. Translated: CATRQGRVNEQFF.

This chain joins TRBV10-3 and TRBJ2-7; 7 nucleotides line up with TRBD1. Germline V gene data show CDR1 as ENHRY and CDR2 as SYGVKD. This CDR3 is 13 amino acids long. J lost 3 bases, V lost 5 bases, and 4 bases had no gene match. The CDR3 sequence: CAISPGTDYEQYF. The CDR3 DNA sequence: TGTGCCATCAGTCCCGGGACAGACTACGAGCAGTACTTC.

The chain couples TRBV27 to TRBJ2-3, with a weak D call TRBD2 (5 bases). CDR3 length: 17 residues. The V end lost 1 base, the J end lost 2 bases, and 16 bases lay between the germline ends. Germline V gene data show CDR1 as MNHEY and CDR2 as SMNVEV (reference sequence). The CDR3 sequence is CASSLWVGGYTTDTQYF. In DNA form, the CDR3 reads TGTGCCAGCAGTTTATGGGTGGGCGGGTACACCACAGATACGCAGTATTTT.

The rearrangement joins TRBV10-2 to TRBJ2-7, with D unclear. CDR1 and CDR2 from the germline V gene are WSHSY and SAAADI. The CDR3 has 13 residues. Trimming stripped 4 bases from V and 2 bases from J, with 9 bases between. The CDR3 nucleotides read TGCGCCAGCAGTGTCAACGCCCCCTACGAGCAGTACTTC. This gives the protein CASSVNAPYEQYF.